This TCR beta chain was observed in a study of T-cell memory formation after mild COVID-19. Study summary: For the most part, TCR clusters were specific to one donor.

TCRdb re-called the 5' RACE reads with MiXCR, one entry per CDR3 protein. This table holds a few hundred thousand distinct CDR3 sequences, about 16% found once. Study-wide results and limits: Pre-infection memory contained some responding clones, which suggested that cross-reactive memory had joined. Clones shrinking from day 15 to 85 showed even CD4/CD8 mixes; later expanders tilted CD4+. CD4+ contracting clones were found mainly in CM and EM, and CD8+ ones in EMRA.

Regarding this clonotype: Its antigen remains unknown.

Germline assignment: CDR1 MGHRA and CDR2 YSYEKL. CDR3 size: 17 residues. Between the trimmed V and J ends, which lost 0 bases and 1 base, there was a span of 10 bases. The sequenced sample was PBMCs or a T cell subset sorted from them (not recorded which). The TCR was taken from a man aged 18 to 30 who had mild COVID-19 (a few samples of this study predate the infection). Cell type and time point are not known. This chain joins TRBV4-1 and TRBJ2-6; the D is unclear. CDR3: CASSQDRYLSGANVLTF. Here the CDR3 DNA reads TGCGCCAGCAGCCAAGACCGCTATCTATCTGGGGCCAACGTCCTGACTTTC.